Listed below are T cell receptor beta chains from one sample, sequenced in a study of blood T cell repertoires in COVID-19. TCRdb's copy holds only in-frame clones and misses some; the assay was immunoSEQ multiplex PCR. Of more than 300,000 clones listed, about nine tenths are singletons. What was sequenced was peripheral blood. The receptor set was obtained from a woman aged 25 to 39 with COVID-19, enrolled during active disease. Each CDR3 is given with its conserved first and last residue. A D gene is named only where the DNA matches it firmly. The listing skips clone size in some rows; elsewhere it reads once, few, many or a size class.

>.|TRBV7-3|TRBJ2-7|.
TGTGCCAGCAGCTTAGCCGGGAACTACGAGCAGTACTTC
CASSLAGNYEQYF
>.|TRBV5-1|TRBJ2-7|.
TGCGCCAGCAGTTTCGGGGCAGGGGAGTTCGAGCAGTACTTC
CASSFGAGEFEQYF
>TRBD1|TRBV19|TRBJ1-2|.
TGTGCCAGTAGAACCCCTTTGGGACAGGGAAACTGGGGTGGCGGCTACACCTTC
CASRTPLGQGNWGGGYTF
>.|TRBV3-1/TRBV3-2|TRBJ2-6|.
TGTGCCAGCAGCCTCCTCGGAGCTTCTGGGGCCAACGTCCTGACTTTC
CASSLLGASGANVLTF
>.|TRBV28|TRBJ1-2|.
TGTGCCACAGGGCCAGCTAACTATGGCTACACCTTC
CATGPANYGYTF
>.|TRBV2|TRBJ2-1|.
TGTGCCAGCAGTCTAAGCGGAGTTACCTACAATGAGCAGTTCTTC
CASSLSGVTYNEQFF
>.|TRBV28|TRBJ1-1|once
TGTGCCAGCAGTTTAGGGGGGATAGAAACTGAAGCTTTCTTT
CASSLGGIETEAFF
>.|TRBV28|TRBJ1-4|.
TGTGCCAGCAGTTCCGCCAGTACTAATGAAAAACTGTTTTTT
CASSSASTNEKLFF
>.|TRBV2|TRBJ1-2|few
TGTGCCAGCAGGTATGACAGGCGAAACTATGGCTACACCTTC
CASRYDRRNYGYTF
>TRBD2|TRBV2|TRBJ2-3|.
TGTGCCAGCACTCTCCTAGCGGGGGCAGATACGCAGTATTTT
CASTLLAGADTQYF
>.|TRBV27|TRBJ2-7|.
TGTGCCAGCAGTTTGTCCGGGACTCCCTGGGAGCAGTACTTC
CASSLSGTPWEQYF
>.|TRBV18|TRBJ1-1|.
TGTGCCAGCTCACCAAAGATTGGGCAGCCGAACACTGAAGCTTTCTTT
CASSPKIGQPNTEAFF
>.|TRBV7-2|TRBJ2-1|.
TGTGCCAGCAGCCTCTGGGCCCCCCCCGGTGAGCAGTTCTTC
CASSLWAPPGEQFF
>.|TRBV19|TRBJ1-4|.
TGTGCCAGTAGTCCGCGACAGGTTCCTAATGAAAAACTGTTTTTT
CASSPRQVPNEKLFF
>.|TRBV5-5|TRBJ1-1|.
TGTGCCAGCAGCACATCCATGGAAGCTTTCTTT
CASSTSMEAFF
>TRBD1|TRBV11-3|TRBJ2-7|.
TGTGCCAGCAGCTTAGACCTGGACAGGCTCACACCCTACGAGCAGTACTTC
CASSLDLDRLTPYEQYF